What follows are 26 T cell receptor beta chains derived from one specimen sequenced in a study of monozygotic twins with inflammatory bowel disease (dated 2019 in TCRdb). Libraries came from 5' RACE. TCRdb lists the instrument as Illumina HiSeq 2500. TCRdb reanalyzed the reads, keeping one entry per CDR3 protein sequence and omitting DNA. This sample's records show 350,000 to 500,000 distinct CDR3 sequences. The ten largest make up about 2.2% of the sample. Sequenced material: blood. These receptors were collected from a human donor with ulcerative colitis or Crohn's disease, or a healthy co-twin of an affected twin (not recorded which).

The genes are TRBV6-1 and TRBJ2-7; TCRdb lists TRBD1, though no DNA is available to test this call. The CDR3 sequence is 16 residues long. The V gene's germline CDR1 is MNHNS and CDR2 SASEGT. The CDR3 loop is CARQAFRDSFPYEQYF.

The chain has TRBV9 and TRBJ2-1; TCRdb calls TRBD1, which cannot be checked without DNA. The CDR3 consists of 12 residues. Germline loops: CDR1 SGDLS, CDR2 YYNGEE. CDR3 loop: CASSRRGVEQFF.

The chain employs TRBV20-1 and TRBJ2-3; the D gene TCRdb calls, TRBD2, cannot be checked with no DNA. Per the germline V gene, CDR1 is DFQATT and CDR2 is SNEGSKA (reference sequence). The CDR3 extends over 17 amino acids. The CDR3 loop is CSAAASGLAGSTDTQYF.

J is TRBJ2-5 and V is TRBV2. The CDR3 is 12 amino acids. Germline assignment: CDR1 SNHLY and CDR2 FYNNEI. The CDR3 protein is CASSNSWETQYF.

The chain uses TRBV3-1 and TRBJ2-1. Germline V gene lookup returns CDR1 LGHDT and CDR2 YNNKEL (reference sequence). CDR3 length: 14 residues. CDR3: CASSYSGTPNEQFF.

The J gene is TRBJ1-1, the V gene TRBV9. CDR1 is SGDLS and CDR2 is YYNGEE in the germline V gene. The CDR3 extends over 14 amino acids. The CDR3 loop is CASSPSRVNTEAFF.

The rearrangement links TRBV27 to TRBJ1-1. Germline loops: CDR1 MNHEY, CDR2 SMNVEV (reference sequence). The CDR3 runs to 14 residues. The CDR3 sequence: CASGRTYGGTEAFF.

The chain links TRBV5-6 to TRBJ2-2. There are 14 residues in the CDR3. Germline V lookup: CDR1 SGHDT, CDR2 YYEEEE. This CDR3 reads CASSWEQNTGELFF.

The chain employs TRBV9 and TRBJ1-1; TCRdb indicates TRBD1, and absent DNA this call remains unverified. The germline CDR1 and CDR2 sequences are SGDLS and YYNGEE. The CDR3 covers 14 residues. The CDR3 loop reads CASSEGGPATEAFF.

The V and J genes are TRBV28 and TRBJ1-2; TCRdb indicates TRBD1, and absent DNA this call remains unverified. Germline assignment: CDR1 MDHEN and CDR2 SYDVKM. The CDR3 loop spans 12 amino acids. This CDR3 reads CASSPPNYGYTF.

The chain links TRBV29-1 to TRBJ2-3; TCRdb's assignment of TRBD1 cannot be checked, as there is no DNA. This CDR3 has 13 residues. Germline V gene lookup returns CDR1 SQVTM and CDR2 ANQGSEA. This CDR3 reads CSVVGGYTDTQYF.

V gene TRBV28 combines with J gene TRBJ2-1; checking the TCRdb D call of TRBD1 is not possible without DNA. The germline gives CDR1 MDHEN, CDR2 SYDVKM. This CDR3 spans 14 amino acids. The CDR3 here is CATQGAGRYNEQFF.

V and J are TRBV20-1 and TRBJ2-3; TCRdb calls TRBD2, which cannot be checked without DNA. The CDR3 consists of 14 residues. Germline CDR1 is DFQATT and CDR2 is SNEGSKA (reference sequence). The CDR3 region is CSASAGGLEDTQYF.

The rearrangement links TRBV5-1 to TRBJ2-3; TCRdb returns TRBD2, unconfirmable since there is no DNA. The CDR3 sequence is 15 residues long. The germline V gene encodes CDR1 SGHRS and CDR2 YFSETQ. The CDR3 reads CASSLLVAGQDTQYF.

This rearrangement joins TRBV5-4 to TRBJ1-1; there is no DNA to check the TCRdb D call of TRBD1. This CDR3 region has 13 residues. Germline V CDR1 and CDR2: SGHNT, YYREEE (reference sequence). The CDR3 loop is CASGHKGDTEAFF. Looking up the rest from reference TRBV5-4 and TRBJ1-1 gives the full variable domain: ETGVTQSPTHLIKTRGQQVTLRCSSQSGHNTVSWYQQALGQGPQFIFQYYREEENGRGNFPPRFSGLQFPNYSSELNVNALELDDSALYLCASGHKGDTEAFFGQGTRLTVV.

The J gene is TRBJ1-2, the V gene TRBV5-4; the TCRdb call, TRBD1, lacks DNA for checking. Looked up from germline, CDR1 is SGHNT and CDR2 is YYREEE (reference sequence). There are 13 residues in the CDR3. CDR3 region: CASSLEDRGGYTF.

V and J are TRBV10-3 and TRBJ2-6; as DNA is missing, the TRBD1 call by TCRdb cannot be tested. Germline V lookup: CDR1 ENHRY, CDR2 SYGVKD. There are 18 residues in the CDR3. The chain's CDR3 is CAISESGGVNSGANVLTF.

The chain joins TRBV5-1 to TRBJ2-1; the TCRdb call, TRBD2, lacks DNA for checking. Germline V CDR1 and CDR2: SGHRS, YFSETQ. The CDR3 runs to 15 residues. The CDR3 loop reads CASSLSGGAINEQFF. The full variable domain, rest sourced from reference TRBV5-1 and TRBJ2-1, is KAGVTQTPRYLIKTRGQQVTLSCSPISGHRSVSWYQQTPGQGLQFLFEYFSETQRNKGNFPGRFSGRQFSNSRSEMNVSTLELGDSALYLCASSLSGGAINEQFFGPGTRLTVL.

The V call is TRBV12-3 or TRBV12-4, the J call TRBJ1-2. The CDR3 covers 15 residues. The CDR3 here is CASSLGQGVGYGYTF.

This rearrangement joins TRBV7-2 to TRBJ2-2; checking the TCRdb D call of TRBD1 is not possible without DNA. CDR1 and CDR2 (germline): SGHTA, FQGNSA. This CDR3 comprises 14 residues. CDR3 loop: CASSSGSDTGELFF. The variable domain in full, with the rest retrieved from reference TRBV7-2 and TRBJ2-2, is GAGVSQSPSNKVTEKGKDVELRCDPISGHTALYWYRQSLGQGLEFLIYFQGNSAPDKSGLPSDRFSAERTGGSVSTLTIQRTQQEDSAVYLCASSSGSDTGELFFGEGSRLTVL.

This chain links TRBV7-2 with TRBJ2-7; the D gene TCRdb calls, TRBD2, cannot be checked with no DNA. CDR3 length equals 17 residues. CDR1 is SGHTA, CDR2 FQGNSA, per germline. The CDR3: CASSLPSDMAREDEQYF.

The chain employs TRBV3-1 and TRBJ2-7; without DNA, the TCRdb call of TRBD2 cannot be checked. The CDR3 totals 15 residues. Germline V gives CDR1 LGHDT, CDR2 YNNKEL (reference sequence). Here the CDR3 reads CASSQGTVGSYEQYF.

This chain links TRBV7-9 with TRBJ1-4; TCRdb reports TRBD1, a call that lacks DNA to check it against. CDR3 size: 14 residues. Germline V lookup: CDR1 SEHNR, CDR2 FQNEAQ (reference sequence). CDR3 sequence reads: CASTPGQGHEKLFF.

This rearrangement joins TRBV18 to TRBJ1-3; absent DNA, TCRdb's TRBD1 call cannot be checked. This CDR3 has 16 residues. CDR1 is KGHSH and CDR2 is LQKENI in the germline V gene. The CDR3 is CASSLTGSASGNTIYF.

The chain joins TRBV6-2 or TRBV6-3 to TRBJ1-3. CDR1 is MNHEY and CDR2 is SVGEGT in the germline V gene. The CDR3 covers 13 residues. CDR3 residues: CATGQAAGNTIYF.

The chain is built from TRBV27 and TRBJ2-7; TCRdb names TRBD2, which stays unverified in the absence of DNA. CDR3 length equals 15 residues. Germline V lookup: CDR1 MNHEY, CDR2 SMNVEV (reference sequence). Here the CDR3 reads CASSSGLVLSYEQYF.